Presented here are 17 T cell receptor beta chains from one specimen sequenced in a study of blood T cell repertoires in COVID-19. Repertoires were generated with immunoSEQ multiplex PCR, while TCRdb's copy carries only in-frame clones and drops some. The sample carries hundreds of thousands of clones, about 87% recorded once. The sample was PBMCs or T cells enriched from blood (not recorded which). The receptors stem from a woman aged 35 to 49 with acute COVID-19.

CDR3 in DNA: TGTGCCAGCAGCTTACGCCCAGATACCTACGAGCAGTACTTC. Its translation is CASSLRPDTYEQYF. The V gene is TRBV7-3, the J gene TRBJ2-7, with D unresolved. Trimming left V 2 bases short and J 2 bases short, with 10 bases between. Germline CDR1 is SGHTA and CDR2 is FQGTGA. The CDR3 covers 14 residues.

V usage is TRBV15 and J usage is TRBJ2-7; D may be TRBD1 (6 bases). CDR1 is LNHNV and CDR2 is YYDKDF in the germline V gene (reference sequence). The ends were cut back, 1 base at V and 3 bases at J, with 16 bases in the middle. The CDR3 contains 16 residues. CDR3 DNA sequence: TGTGCCACCAGCAGAGTTCCGGGCAGGGGTGGCTACGAGCAGTACGTC. This sequence encodes CATSRVPGRGGYEQYV.

This chain connects TRBV30 to TRBJ1-1; TRBD1 might be the D (6 bases). The germline V gene has CDR1 GTSNPN and CDR2 SVGIG (reference sequence). Trimming took 1 base from V and 4 from J, leaving 10 bases between them. The CDR3 runs 13 residues. Here the CDR3 DNA reads TGTGCCTGGAGTGAAAACAGGGCCACTGAAGCTTTCTTT. The encoded protein is CAWSENRATEAFF.

Details on this clone: Other nucleotide sequences in the sample specify the same CDR3. The chain combines TRBV30 with TRBJ1-5, with D tentatively TRBD1 (5 bases). This CDR3 comprises 13 residues. Trimming left V 0 bases short and J 2 bases short, with 5 bases between. Germline V gene sequence: CDR1 GTSNPN, CDR2 SVGIG (reference sequence). The CDR3 sequence is CAWSVQGNQPQHF. The CDR3 coding sequence is TGTGCCTGGAGTGTACAGGGCAATCAGCCCCAGCATTTT.

This clone was found once. The chain couples TRBV6-2 or TRBV6-3 to TRBJ1-6; D uncertain. The CDR3 spans 15 residues. V shed 5 bases and J shed 9 bases, with 17 bases lying between them. The germline gives CDR1 MNHEY, CDR2 SVGEGT. The CDR3 loop is CASSDRTEYLSPLHF. The CDR3 bases are TGTGCCAGCAGTGATCGGACTGAGTACCTTTCACCCCTCCACTTT.

This chain links TRBV9 with TRBJ2-7, with 12 bases fitting TRBD1. This CDR3 has 20 amino acids. J gave up 5 bases and V 0 bases, and 18 bases lay outside the gene matches. The germline V gene encodes CDR1 SGDLS and CDR2 YYNGEE. The CDR3 spells CASSVAPTGTGGGRFHEQYF. CDR3 DNA: TGTGCCAGCAGCGTAGCCCCTACCGGGACAGGGGGCGGACGATTCCACGAGCAGTACTTC.

As to this clone: The sample has other DNA sequences that encode this CDR3 too. V is TRBV12-3 or TRBV12-4 and J is TRBJ1-5; D unresolved. This CDR3 has 13 amino acids. The ends were cut back, 3 bases at V and 5 bases at J, with 8 bases in the middle. CDR3 loop: CASSFTRDQPQHF. The CDR3 DNA reads as TGTGCCAGCAGTTTCACCCGGGATCAGCCCCAGCATTTT.

The chain employs TRBV30 and TRBJ1-6, with unresolved D. Germline V gene data show CDR1 as GTSNPN and CDR2 as SVGIG (reference sequence). Trimming removed 5 bases from V and 7 bases from J, with 18 bases in between. The CDR3 runs to 15 residues. The CDR3 bases are TGTGCCTGGGCGGCGGTTGAGGGCAGGAATTCACCCCTCCACTTT. Protein: CAWAAVEGRNSPLHF.

The rearrangement links TRBV7-6 to TRBJ1-1, with 7 bases matching TRBD1. J lost 1 base, V lost 2 bases, and 10 bases had no gene match. CDR1 and CDR2 (germline): SGHVS, FNYEAQ. The CDR3 contains 17 residues. CDR3 nucleotide sequence: TGTGCCAGCAGCTTACGCCTTTCCGGGACAGCGAACACTGAAGCTTTCTTT. Amino acids: CASSLRLSGTANTEAFF. The whole variable domain, filled in from reference TRBV7-6 and TRBJ1-1, reads GAGVSQSPRYKVTKRGQDVALRCDPISGHVSLYWYRQALGQGPEFLTYFNYEAQQDKSGLPNDRFSAERPEGSISTLTIQRTEQRDSAMYRCASSLRLSGTANTEAFFGQGTRLTVV.

The rearrangement joins TRBV6-2 or TRBV6-3 to TRBJ1-5; 9 bases map to TRBD1. The germline CDR1 and CDR2 sequences are MNHEY and SVGEGT. This CDR3 is 14 amino acids long. With V trimmed by 4 bases and J by 5 bases, 3 bases remained unmatched. The CDR3 region is CASSWGQGHQPQHF. CDR3 bases: TGTGCCAGCAGTTGGGGACAGGGCCATCAGCCCCAGCATTTT.

Here the CDR3 DNA reads TGTGCCAGCAGTTTATACCCGACAGGGGAATTCAGCTATGGCTACACCTTC. This codes for CASSLYPTGEFSYGYTF. This chain uses TRBV28 with TRBJ1-2, with TRBD1 matching 8 bases. The CDR3 covers 17 residues. The V gene's germline CDR1 is MDHEN and CDR2 SYDVKM. The ends lost 1 base at V and 4 bases at J; junction bases unmatched: 11.

The genes are TRBV30 and TRBJ1-5; unclear D gene. The V gene's germline CDR1 is GTSNPN and CDR2 SVGIG (reference sequence). Trimming stripped 2 bases from V and 2 bases from J, with 13 bases between. The CDR3 loop spans 15 amino acids. The CDR3, as DNA: TGTGCCTGGAGTACGGAAGCGCTCGGCAATCAGCCCCAGCATTTT. Protein: CAWSTEALGNQPQHF.

The V and J genes are TRBV19 and TRBJ2-7; 7 nucleotides align to TRBD1. The CDR3 extends over 13 amino acids. V lost 7 bases and J lost 5; bases outside the gene matches: 8. The germline CDR1 and CDR2 sequences are LNHDA and SQIVND (reference sequence). CDR3 protein: CASTNRGVHEQYF. CDR3 bases: TGTGCCAGTACCAACAGGGGAGTCCACGAGCAGTACTTC.

In its sample, this clone was seen once. This CDR3 is CASSLWAGTHNEQFF. CDR3 coding DNA: TGTGCCAGCAGTTTATGGGCGGGGACCCACAATGAGCAGTTCTTC. The chain uses TRBV28 and TRBJ2-1, with a tentative D call TRBD2 (6 bases). The CDR3 consists of 15 residues. The V end was cut by 0 bases, the J end by 5 bases, with 11 bases between. From germline, CDR1 is MDHEN and CDR2 SYDVKM.

This chain connects TRBV20-1 to TRBJ2-1; 7 nucleotides agree with TRBD2. V lost 3 bases, J lost 5 bases, and 7 bases stayed unmatched. The CDR3 covers 14 residues. CDR1 and CDR2 from the germline V gene are DFQATT and SNEGSKA (reference sequence). CDR3 nucleotide sequence: TGCAGTGCTAGTAGGCTAGCGGCCGACAATGAGCAGTTCTTC. Protein sequence: CSASRLAADNEQFF.

The CDR3 loop is CASSLSSRGTVNTEAFF. As DNA, the CDR3 is TGTGCCAGCAGTTTATCATCCCGGGGGACAGTGAACACTGAAGCTTTCTTT. The rearrangement joins TRBV27 to TRBJ1-1; 7 nucleotides agree with TRBD1. The CDR3 runs to 17 residues. Unmatched junction bases numbered 7, after V lost 0 bases and J lost 0 bases. CDR1 is MNHEY and CDR2 is SMNVEV in the germline V gene (reference sequence).

In the case of this clone: This same CDR3 is encoded by further DNA sequences in the sample. The J gene is TRBJ2-2, the V gene TRBV5-1; 7 nucleotides agree with TRBD2. Germline CDR1 and CDR2: SGHRS and YFSETQ. J gave up 2 bases and V 0 bases, and 4 bases lay outside the gene matches. The CDR3 runs to 16 residues. CDR3 nucleotides: TGCGCCAGCAGCTTGGGACTAGCCGGAAACACCGGGGAGCTGTTTTTT. This translates into CASSLGLAGNTGELFF.